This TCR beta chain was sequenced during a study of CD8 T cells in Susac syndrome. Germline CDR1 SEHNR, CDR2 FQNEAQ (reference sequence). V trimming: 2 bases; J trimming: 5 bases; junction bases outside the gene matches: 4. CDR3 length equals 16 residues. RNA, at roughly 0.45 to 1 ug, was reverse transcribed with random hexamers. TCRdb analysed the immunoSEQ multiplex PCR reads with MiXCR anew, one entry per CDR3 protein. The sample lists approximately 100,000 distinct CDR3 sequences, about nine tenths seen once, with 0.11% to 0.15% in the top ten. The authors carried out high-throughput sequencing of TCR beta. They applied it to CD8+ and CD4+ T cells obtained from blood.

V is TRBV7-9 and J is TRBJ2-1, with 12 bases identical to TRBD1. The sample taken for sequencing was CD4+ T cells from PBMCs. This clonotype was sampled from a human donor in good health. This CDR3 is CASSLWGQGAHNEQFF. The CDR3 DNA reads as TGTGCCAGCAGCTTATGGGGACAGGGGGCTCACAATGAGCAGTTCTTC. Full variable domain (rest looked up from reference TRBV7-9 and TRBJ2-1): DTGVSQNPRHKITKRGQNVTFRCDPISEHNRLYWYRQTLGQGPEFLTYFQNEAQLEKSRLLSDRFSAERPKGSFSTLEIQRTEQGDSAMYLCASSLWGQGAHNEQFFGPGTRLTVL.